This entry lists 26 T cell receptor beta chains sequenced from one sample in a study of resident and recirculating memory T cells in vitiligo (dated by TCRdb to 2017 to 2018). The protocol used for the library was the immunoSEQ multiplex PCR assay. TCRdb stores this immuneACCESS table with in-frame sequences only. Part of the clones is absent; in the studies checked, under half of the shortfall reflects unresolved V genes, and no reason is known for the rest. The sample contains about 42,000 clones, about 93% of them found a single time. Around 5% of the sample goes to the ten largest clones. Sequences were obtained from blood. The source of these receptors is a male donor with vitiligo.

The V gene is TRBV5-1, the J gene TRBJ2-3; D might be TRBD1 (6 bases). The V and J ends lost 0 bases and 0 bases respectively, with 8 bases between them. This CDR3 has 15 amino acids. CDR1 is SGHRS and CDR2 is YFSETQ in the germline V gene. As DNA, the CDR3 is TGCGCCAGCAGCTTGGAGGGGGTGAGCACAGATACGCAGTATTTT. Protein product: CASSLEGVSTDTQYF.

The V gene is TRBV4-2, the J gene TRBJ1-1, with 11 bases that match TRBD1. V lost 4 bases, J lost 5 bases, and 6 bases stayed unmatched. The CDR3 totals 15 residues. Germline V gene data show CDR1 as LGHNA and CDR2 as YNFKEQ. The CDR3 reads CASSREDRGLTEAFF. CDR3 nucleotide sequence: TGTGCCAGCAGCCGTGAGGACAGGGGGCTTACTGAAGCTTTCTTT.

The chain has TRBV19 and TRBJ1-1, with 8 nucleotides matching TRBD1. The CDR3 is made up of 15 amino acids. Germline trimming cut 11 bases from V and 0 bases from J; bases unmatched to any gene: 11. Per germline, CDR1 LNHDA and CDR2 SQIVND (reference sequence). The chain's CDR3 is CASRTGYNMNTEAFF. The CDR3 nucleotides are TGTGCCTCCCGGACAGGGTACAACATGAACACTGAAGCTTTCTTT.

This sequence joins TRBV6-6 and TRBJ2-7; TRBD1 matches 8 bases. Germline V CDR1 and CDR2: MNHNY, SVGAGI (reference sequence). The CDR3 runs 12 residues. V lost 6 bases and J lost 3; bases outside the gene matches: 1. CDR3 sequence: CASRDRVYEQYF. The CDR3 bases are TGTGCCAGCAGGGACAGGGTCTACGAGCAGTACTTC.

The rearrangement links TRBV13 to TRBJ2-7, with TRBD2 as a possible D gene (5 bases). The CDR3 has 14 residues. Germline CDR1 reads PRHDT; CDR2 reads FYEKMQ (reference sequence). V gave up 5 bases and J gave up 0 bases, with 11 bases separating them. CDR3 amino acids: CASSPEGNSYEQYF. The CDR3 nucleotides are TGTGCCAGCAGCCCAGAGGGAAACTCCTACGAGCAGTACTTC.

The J gene is TRBJ2-7, the V gene TRBV18; TRBD2 matches at 7 bases. This CDR3 contains 19 residues. The germline gives CDR1 KGHSH, CDR2 LQKENI. V shed 2 bases, J shed 0 bases, and the junction held 16 bases outside the gene matches. In nucleotides, the CDR3 is TGTGCCAGCTCACCATTGGCCCAGGGAGGGACGGCCAGCTCCTACGAGCAGTACTTC. Amino acids: CASSPLAQGGTASSYEQYF.

This chain joins TRBV5-1 and TRBJ2-2, with TRBD1 identical over 9 bases. This CDR3 spans 16 amino acids. The germline V gene has CDR1 SGHRS and CDR2 YFSETQ. Germline trimming cut 0 bases from V and 2 bases from J; bases unmatched to any gene: 2. CDR3 sequence reads: CASSLGTGVNTGELFF. In DNA form, the CDR3 reads TGCGCCAGCAGCTTGGGGACAGGGGTCAACACCGGGGAGCTGTTTTTT. The full variable domain, completed using reference TRBV5-1 and TRBJ2-2, is KAGVTQTPRYLIKTRGQQVTLSCSPISGHRSVSWYQQTPGQGLQFLFEYFSETQRNKGNFPGRFSGRQFSNSRSEMNVSTLELGDSALYLCASSLGTGVNTGELFFGEGSRLTVL.

The gene calls are TRBV9 and TRBJ2-4; no clear D. The CDR3 totals 15 residues. In germline, CDR1 is SGDLS, CDR2 YYNGEE. Trimming stripped 3 bases from V and 5 bases from J, with 15 bases between. CDR3 in DNA: TGTGCCAGCAGCGCAGGTCGCATTTATGAAAACATTCAGTACTTC. This gives the protein CASSAGRIYENIQYF.

V and J are TRBV9 and TRBJ2-1; a weak D match, TRBD2 (5 bases). Germline CDR1 SGDLS, CDR2 YYNGEE. The CDR3 runs 14 residues. Trimming removed 0 bases at V and 6 bases at J, with 10 bases between. The CDR3 here is CASSVGPGFNEQFF. The CDR3 DNA reads TGTGCCAGCAGCGTAGGTCCGGGGTTCAATGAGCAGTTCTTC.

This chain joins TRBV18 and TRBJ1-5; 9 bases are shared with TRBD1. The V gene end was trimmed by 2 bases and the J gene end by 5 bases; junction bases not matched to a gene: 7. In germline, CDR1 is KGHSH, CDR2 LQKENI. The CDR3 spans 16 residues. The CDR3 sequence is CASSPKGDRAYQPQHF. The DNA of the CDR3 is TGTGCCAGCTCACCAAAGGGGGACAGGGCTTATCAGCCCCAGCATTTT.

The gene calls are TRBV6-6 and TRBJ1-1; TRBD1 might be the D (5 bases). The V and J ends lost 4 bases and 2 bases respectively, with 17 bases between them. The CDR3 is 16 amino acids. Germline V CDR1 and CDR2: MNHNY, SVGAGI (reference sequence). CDR3 loop: CASSSTRGLINTEAFF. The DNA of the CDR3 is TGTGCCAGCAGTTCCACAAGGGGATTAATTAACACTGAAGCTTTCTTT.

This chain links TRBV6-4 with TRBJ2-3; the D gene is possibly TRBD2 (6 bases). CDR1 is MRHNA, CDR2 SNTAGT, per germline. The V and J ends lost 2 bases and 0 bases respectively, with 6 bases between them. CDR3 size: 14 residues. CDR3 loop: CASSDGGSTDTQYF. The CDR3 DNA sequence: TGTGCCAGCAGTGACGGGGGGAGCACAGATACGCAGTATTTT.

The rearrangement uses TRBV7-2 and TRBJ1-6, with 7 bases fitting TRBD1. V was clipped by 5 bases and J by 5 bases; unmatched bases: 6. Germline V gives CDR1 SGHTA, CDR2 FQGNSA. This CDR3 is built from 15 residues. The CDR3 DNA reads as TGTGCCAGCAGCGCCACCGGGACAGATAATTCACCCCTCCACTTT. This codes for CASSATGTDNSPLHF.

The rearrangement uses TRBV4-1 and TRBJ2-7; no firm D call. Trimming took off 0 bases at V and 3 bases at J, with 12 bases between the two ends. CDR1 MGHRA and CDR2 YSYEKL come from the germline V gene. The CDR3 contains 15 residues. CDR3 DNA: TGCGCCAGCAGCCAAGAAGGTCAACCGGGCTACGAGCAGTACTTC. It yields the protein CASSQEGQPGYEQYF.

The V gene is TRBV5-4, the J gene TRBJ2-7; TRBD1 matches at 10 bases. The CDR3 length is 16 residues. V lost 3 bases to trimming and J lost 1 base; unmatched junction nucleotides: 7. CDR1 and CDR2 from the germline V gene are SGHNT and YYREEE (reference sequence). In DNA form, the CDR3 reads TGTGCCAGCAGCTCGAAGACAGGGGGCGGGTCCTACGAGCAGTACTTC. Its protein product is CASSSKTGGGSYEQYF.

The chain links TRBV6-5 to TRBJ2-3; 8 bases align to TRBD2. The V segment lost 5 bases and the J segment 0 bases; nucleotides outside the gene matches: 1. In germline, CDR1 is MNHEY, CDR2 SVGAGI. The CDR3 sequence is 14 residues long. The CDR3 sequence: CASSVAGSTDTQYF. The CDR3 coding sequence is TGTGCCAGCAGTGTAGCGGGGAGCACAGATACGCAGTATTTT.

The gene calls are TRBV19 and TRBJ1-4; perhaps TRBD1 as D (5 bases). The CDR3 runs to 14 residues. Germline V gives CDR1 LNHDA, CDR2 SQIVND (reference sequence). The V end lost 7 bases, the J end lost 6 bases, and 15 bases lay between the germline ends. DNA for the CDR3: TGTGCCAGTAAGGGGCGGGGGTTCGATGAAAAACTGTTTTTT. Translation gives CASKGRGFDEKLFF. The variable domain in full, with the rest retrieved from reference TRBV19 and TRBJ1-4, is DGGITQSPKYLFRKEGQNVTLSCEQNLNHDAMYWYRQDPGQGLRLIYYSQIVNDFQKGDIAEGYSVSREKKESFPLTVTSAQKNPTAFYLCASKGRGFDEKLFFGSGTQLSVL.

The chain recombines TRBV5-1 with TRBJ1-2, with TRBD1 as a possible D gene (6 bases). Germline CDR1 reads SGHRS; CDR2 reads YFSETQ. The ends were cut back, 5 bases at V and 4 bases at J, with 12 bases in the middle. CDR3 size: 13 residues. CDR3 bases: TGCGCCAGCAGATACAGGGATGGCTATGGCTACACCTTC. Translating it yields CASRYRDGYGYTF. Looking up the rest from reference TRBV5-1 and TRBJ1-2 gives the full variable domain: KAGVTQTPRYLIKTRGQQVTLSCSPISGHRSVSWYQQTPGQGLQFLFEYFSETQRNKGNFPGRFSGRQFSNSRSEMNVSTLELGDSALYLCASRYRDGYGYTFGSGTRLTVV.

With regard to this clone: Germline is not matched at one junction end, which may reflect a read error. The chain joins TRBV7-7 to TRBJ2-1; possibly TRBD1 for D (5 bases). The V gene's germline CDR1 is SSHAT and CDR2 FNYEAQ (reference sequence). This CDR3 contains 13 residues. CDR3: CASSLGADNEQFF. CDR3 in DNA: TGTGCTAGCAGCTTAGGGGCAGACAATGAGCAGTTCTTC.

The genes are TRBV19 and TRBJ2-7; TRBD1 aligns across 7 bases. V was clipped by 4 bases and J by 0 bases; unmatched bases: 3. This CDR3 has 14 amino acids. Looked up from germline, CDR1 is LNHDA and CDR2 is SQIVND (reference sequence). CDR3 loop: CASSSRDSSYEQYF. The CDR3 DNA sequence: TGTGCCAGTAGTAGCCGGGACAGCTCCTACGAGCAGTACTTC. Using reference TRBV19 and TRBJ2-7 for the parts outside the CDR3, the full variable domain is DGGITQSPKYLFRKEGQNVTLSCEQNLNHDAMYWYRQDPGQGLRLIYYSQIVNDFQKGDIAEGYSVSREKKESFPLTVTSAQKNPTAFYLCASSSRDSSYEQYFGPGTRLTVT.

This clone occurred a few times. V gene TRBV30 combines with J gene TRBJ1-1; the D is unclear. V was cut by 5 bases and J by 1 base, with 11 bases left in between. Germline V gene lookup returns CDR1 GTSNPN and CDR2 SVGIG (reference sequence). The CDR3 length is 13 residues. CDR3: CAWERYQNTEAFF. The CDR3 DNA reads TGTGCCTGGGAACGCTACCAGAACACTGAAGCTTTCTTT.

V is TRBV28 and J is TRBJ2-1, with 10 bases that match TRBD1. Trimming at V came to 4 bases and at J to 7 bases, leaving 4 bases not matched to a gene. This CDR3 is built from 14 residues. CDR1 and CDR2 (germline): MDHEN, SYDVKM. This CDR3 is CASSWRQGANEQFF. The CDR3 DNA reads TGTGCCAGCAGTTGGAGACAGGGGGCGAATGAGCAGTTCTTC. Filled out from reference TRBV28 and TRBJ2-1, the complete variable domain reads DVKVTQSSRYLVKRTGEKVFLECVQDMDHENMFWYRQDPGLGLRLIYFSYDVKMKEKGDIPEGYSVSREKKERFSLILESASTNQTSMYLCASSWRQGANEQFFGPGTRLTVL.

The rearrangement links TRBV19 to TRBJ1-4, with D possibly TRBD1 on 6 matching bases. The CDR3 sequence is 16 residues long. Trimming stripped 5 bases from V and 0 bases from J, with 13 bases between. The germline CDR1 and CDR2 sequences are LNHDA and SQIVND (reference sequence). CDR3 sequence: CASSSKQGATNEKLFF. CDR3 coding DNA: TGTGCCAGTAGTTCGAAACAGGGCGCAACTAATGAAAAACTGTTTTTT. Supplemented by reference TRBV19 and TRBJ1-4, the full variable domain reads DGGITQSPKYLFRKEGQNVTLSCEQNLNHDAMYWYRQDPGQGLRLIYYSQIVNDFQKGDIAEGYSVSREKKESFPLTVTSAQKNPTAFYLCASSSKQGATNEKLFFGSGTQLSVL.

This rearrangement joins TRBV9 to TRBJ1-3, with D hard to call. The CDR3 contains 16 residues. The V and J ends lost 0 bases and 2 bases respectively, with 12 bases between them. Germline V gene sequence: CDR1 SGDLS, CDR2 YYNGEE. This CDR3 reads CASSVGGTQTGNTIYF. The CDR3 DNA reads as TGTGCCAGCAGCGTAGGAGGCACCCAGACTGGAAACACCATATATTTT. Combining the CDR3 with reference TRBV9 and TRBJ1-3 gives the whole variable domain DSGVTQTPKHLITATGQRVTLRCSPRSGDLSVYWYQQSLDQGLQFLIQYYNGEERAKGNILERFSAQQFPDLHSELNLSSLELGDSALYFCASSVGGTQTGNTIYFGEGSWLTVV.

The chain recombines TRBV19 with TRBJ2-3; 11 positions match TRBD2. Germline V gene lookup returns CDR1 LNHDA and CDR2 SQIVND (reference sequence). V dropped 11 bases and J dropped 4; count of bases not matched to a gene: 14. This CDR3 spans 16 amino acids. In DNA form, the CDR3 reads TGTGCCTCCGCCAGGTGGCTAGCGGGGGGTCCAGATACGCAGTATTTT. Protein: CASARWLAGGPDTQYF.

The J gene is TRBJ1-1, the V gene TRBV13, with a tentative D call TRBD1 (5 bases). V lost 3 bases and J 5 bases, leaving 13 bases between the germline ends. The CDR3 sequence is 14 residues long. Germline lookup yields CDR1 PRHDT and CDR2 FYEKMQ (reference sequence). The chain's CDR3 is CASSFKGRVTEAFF. The CDR3 DNA reads as TGTGCCAGCAGCTTCAAGGGCAGGGTGACTGAAGCTTTCTTT.